Shown below are 4 T cell receptor beta chains from a single sample sequenced in a study of T cell repertoires in cytomegalovirus infection. TCRdb ran MiXCR on the reads and lists one entry per CDR3 protein. The table shows fewer than 85,000 distinct CDR3 sequences, with under 5% occurring only once. Source material: PBMCs. The receptors derive from a human donor in good health (CMV status not recorded). Some clones in this sample may be carry-over from other donors' samples.

This clonotype was recorded at least ten times. The rearrangement joins TRBV7-9 to TRBJ1-2, with 8 bases aligning to TRBD1. The length of the CDR3 is 13 residues. Unmatched junction bases numbered 0, after V lost 2 bases and J lost 4 bases. Germline CDR1 SEHNR, CDR2 FQNEAQ (reference sequence). CDR3 nucleotide sequence: TGTGCCAGCAGCTTACAGGGGGCCTATGGCTACACCTTC. Encoded protein: CASSLQGAYGYTF.

This clonotype was recorded many times. The chain joins TRBV12-3 or TRBV12-4 to TRBJ2-7, with 7 bases aligning to TRBD1. This CDR3 has 15 amino acids. The V gene end was trimmed by 5 bases and the J gene end by 3 bases; junction bases not matched to a gene: 10. CDR3: CASSPRDSPYYEQYF. In DNA, the CDR3 is TGTGCCAGCAGTCCACGGGACAGTCCCTACTACGAGCAGTACTTC.

This clonotype was picked up many times. The J gene is TRBJ2-7, the V gene TRBV28; TRBD2 is a possible D gene (7 bases). Trimming removed 2 bases at V and 6 bases at J, with 17 bases between. This CDR3 spans 15 amino acids. Germline V gives CDR1 MDHEN, CDR2 SYDVKM. The CDR3 spells CASSLGGANWGEQYF. The CDR3 region has the DNA TGTGCCAGCAGTTTAGGGGGGGCTAATTGGGGCGAGCAGTACTTC.

In its sample, this clonotype was seen many times. V and J are TRBV7-2 and TRBJ2-4, with D tentatively TRBD1 or TRBD2 (5 bases each). V shed 2 bases and J shed 3 bases, with 8 bases lying between them. The CDR3 covers 14 residues. Germline V CDR1 and CDR2: SGHTA, FQGNSA. The CDR3 is CASSLHGGKNIQYF. The DNA for the CDR3 is TGTGCCAGCAGCTTACATGGGGGCAAAAACATTCAGTACTTC.